This T cell receptor (beta chain) was observed in a study of CD8 T cells in Susac syndrome. V lost 6 bases to trimming and J lost 5 bases, with 13 bases between them. The CDR3 is 13 residues long. RNA in amounts of about 0.5 to 1 ug was reverse transcribed with random hexamers. From the immunoSEQ multiplex PCR reads, TCRdb called clonotypes with MiXCR, one entry per CDR3 protein. The data show about 130,000 distinct CDR3 sequences, 90% to 95% seen once. The chain carries TRBV12-3 or TRBV12-4 and TRBJ2-5; maybe TRBD2 (6 bases). The receptor was isolated from a human donor with multiple sclerosis. The sequenced sample consisted of CD8+ T cells from PBMCs. CDR3 bases: TGTGCCAGCAGCCTCTTTCGGGGGGAGACCCAGTACTTC. Amino acids: CASSLFRGETQYF.